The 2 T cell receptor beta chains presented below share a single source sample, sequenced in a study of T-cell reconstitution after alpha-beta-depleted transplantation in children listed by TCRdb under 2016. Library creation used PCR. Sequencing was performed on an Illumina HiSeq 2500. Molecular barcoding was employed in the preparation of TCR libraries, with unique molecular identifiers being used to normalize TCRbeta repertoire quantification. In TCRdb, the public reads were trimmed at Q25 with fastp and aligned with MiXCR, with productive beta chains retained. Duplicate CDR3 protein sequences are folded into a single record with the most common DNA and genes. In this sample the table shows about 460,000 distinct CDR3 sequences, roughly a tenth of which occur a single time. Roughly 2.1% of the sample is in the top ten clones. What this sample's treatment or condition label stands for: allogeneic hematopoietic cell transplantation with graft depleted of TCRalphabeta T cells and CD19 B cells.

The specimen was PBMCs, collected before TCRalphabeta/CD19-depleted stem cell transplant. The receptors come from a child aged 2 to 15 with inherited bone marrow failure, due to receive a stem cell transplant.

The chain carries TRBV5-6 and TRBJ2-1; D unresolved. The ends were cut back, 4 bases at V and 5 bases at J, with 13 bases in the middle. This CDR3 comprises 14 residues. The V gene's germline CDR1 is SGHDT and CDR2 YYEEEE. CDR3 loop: CASSPRHFHNEQFF. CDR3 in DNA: TGTGCCAGCAGCCCTCGGCACTTTCACAATGAGCAGTTCTTC.

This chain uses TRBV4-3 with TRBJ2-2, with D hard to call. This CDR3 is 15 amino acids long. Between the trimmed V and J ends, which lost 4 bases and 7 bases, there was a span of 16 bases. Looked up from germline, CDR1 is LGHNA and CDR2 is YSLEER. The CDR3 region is CASSRQALDGGELFF. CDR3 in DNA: TGCGCCAGCAGCCGACAAGCTTTAGACGGCGGGGAGCTGTTTTTT.